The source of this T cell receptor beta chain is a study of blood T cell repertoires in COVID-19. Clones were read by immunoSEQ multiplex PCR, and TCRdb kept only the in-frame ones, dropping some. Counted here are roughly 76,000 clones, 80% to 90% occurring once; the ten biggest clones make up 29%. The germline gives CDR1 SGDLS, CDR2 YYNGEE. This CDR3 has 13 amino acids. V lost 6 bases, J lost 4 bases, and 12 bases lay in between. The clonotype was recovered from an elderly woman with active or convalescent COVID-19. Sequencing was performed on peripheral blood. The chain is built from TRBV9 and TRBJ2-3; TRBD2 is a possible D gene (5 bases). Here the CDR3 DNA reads TGTGCCAGCACCAGGACTTTTGCAGATACGCAGTATTTT. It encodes CASTRTFADTQYF.